In its sample, the clone carrying this TCR beta chain was seen once. Antigen: not known. The data are from a study of shared clonotypes between healthy human individuals. Overall study findings and caveats: Against clonotypes common to all four donors, non-shared ones had lower generation probabilities. Across subsets, estimated richness was generally greater for naive than for memory populations. It was expected that sequencing depth would affect clonotype sharing among donors.

Profiling relied on immunoSEQ multiplex PCR, and the TCRdb table lists in-frame clones only, not all of them. There are some 1,100,000 clones in the sample; around three quarters occur only once, and roughly 0.56% lies in the top ten. The CDR3 has 12 amino acids. The trim removed 5 bases at V and 8 bases at J, leaving 3 bases unmatched. Germline V gene lookup returns CDR1 SGHTA and CDR2 FQGNSA. This receptor was identified in a man younger than 35 in good health. Some clones in this sample may be carry-over from other donors' samples. V and J are TRBV7-2 and TRBJ1-2; 9 bases align to TRBD1. Sample: memory CD4+ T cells from PBMCs. Sample subset: CD45RA-negative fraction. CDR3 nucleotides: TGTGCCAGCAGCCGGACAGGGGAAGGCTACACCTTC. The encoded protein is CASSRTGEGYTF. The whole variable domain, remainder taken from reference TRBV7-2 and TRBJ1-2, is GAGVSQSPSNKVTEKGKDVELRCDPISGHTALYWYRQSLGQGLEFLIYFQGNSAPDKSGLPSDRFSAERTGGSVSTLTIQRTQQEDSAVYLCASSRTGEGYTFGSGTRLTVV.